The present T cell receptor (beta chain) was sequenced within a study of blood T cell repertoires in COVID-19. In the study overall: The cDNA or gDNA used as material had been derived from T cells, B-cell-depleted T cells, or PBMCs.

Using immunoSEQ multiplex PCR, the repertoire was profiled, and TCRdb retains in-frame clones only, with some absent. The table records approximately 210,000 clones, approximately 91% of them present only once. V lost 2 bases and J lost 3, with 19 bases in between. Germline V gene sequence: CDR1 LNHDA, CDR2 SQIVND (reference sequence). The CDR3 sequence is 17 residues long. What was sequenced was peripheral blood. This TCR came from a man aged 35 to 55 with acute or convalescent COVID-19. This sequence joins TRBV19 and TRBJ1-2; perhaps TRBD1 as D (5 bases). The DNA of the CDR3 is TGTGCCAGTAGTATATTTTCACGGCAGGGAGGCGACTATGGCTACACCTTC. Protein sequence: CASSIFSRQGGDYGYTF.